This T cell receptor (beta chain) was captured by sequencing in a study of control samples from healthy donors and cancer patients. The CDR3 runs 13 residues. Germline trimming cut 3 bases from V and 3 bases from J; bases unmatched to any gene: 0. Per germline, CDR1 MDHEN and CDR2 SYDVKM. TCRdb's table, derived via immunoSEQ multiplex PCR, lists solely in-frame clones and lacks some. The sample consists of more than 140,000 clones, 94% of them appearing once. This sequence originates from a man aged 40-49 years in good health. The sample taken for sequencing was blood. V is TRBV28 and J is TRBJ2-5; TRBD2 matches 8 bases. Here the CDR3 reads CASSFSGEETQYF. Here the CDR3 DNA reads TGTGCCAGCAGTTTTAGCGGGGAAGAGACCCAGTACTTC.